Below are 23 T cell receptor beta chains sequenced from a single sample in a study of blood T cell repertoires in COVID-19 (dated by TCRdb to 2020 to 2022). Libraries were prepared through the immunoSEQ multiplex PCR assay. What TCRdb holds here is the immuneACCESS table cut down to in-frame rearrangements. Part of the clones is not present; checked against another copy, under half of the missing clones reflect an unresolved V gene, and the others are unexplained. Within this sample are 80,000 to 95,000 clones, with more than 70% of them counted one time only. The ten largest clonotypes hold 14% of the sample. Sequenced: peripheral blood. All receptors derive from a woman in her seventies with acute or convalescent COVID-19.

The CDR3 coding sequence is TGTGCCAGCAGCCCGGGACTAGCGGGGTCCTACGAGCAGTACGTC. Residues: CASSPGLAGSYEQYV. The V and J genes are TRBV7-2 and TRBJ2-7, with 13 positions matching TRBD2. CDR1 is SGHTA and CDR2 is FQGNSA in the germline V gene. Trimming removed 5 bases from V and 1 base from J; junction bases left unmatched: 2. The length of the CDR3 is 15 residues.

This chain uses TRBV4-1 with TRBJ2-5; 7 nucleotides line up with TRBD2. Germline-derived CDR1 and CDR2 are MGHRA and YSYEKL. V dropped 7 bases and J dropped 5; count of bases not matched to a gene: 19. This CDR3 comprises 17 residues. The CDR3 spells CASTSGTGMGGWETQYF. CDR3 bases: TGCGCCAGCACTTCTGGGACTGGAATGGGGGGGTGGGAGACCCAGTACTTC.

The V call is TRBV28, the J call TRBJ2-1; TRBD2 aligns across 11 bases. CDR1 and CDR2 from the germline V gene are MDHEN and SYDVKM. This CDR3 has 16 residues. With 5 bases clipped from V and 4 bases from J, the junction kept 7 bases outside the gene matches. For the CDR3, the DNA is TGTGCCAGCAGTCTCCCGGGACTAGCGGAATACAATGAGCAGTTCTTC. As protein: CASSLPGLAEYNEQFF.

The table lists this clone with a few counts. The chain has TRBV2 and TRBJ1-2, with D possibly TRBD1 on 6 matching bases. V was shortened by 6 bases and J by 5 bases, with 13 bases between the two germline ends. The germline CDR1 and CDR2 sequences are SNHLY and FYNNEI. The CDR3 loop spans 13 amino acids. CDR3: CASSGYTGYGYTF. In DNA form, the CDR3 reads TGTGCCAGCAGCGGATATACAGGGTATGGCTACACCTTC.

The V call is TRBV10-3, the J call TRBJ2-2, with 9 bases fitting TRBD1. The junction had 11 bases not matched to a gene; V was cut back by 8 bases and J by 4 bases. CDR1 and CDR2 (germline): ENHRY, SYGVKD. The CDR3 is 16 residues long. CDR3 sequence: CAILRVGQGSTGELFF. Here the CDR3 DNA reads TGTGCCATCCTGCGCGTTGGACAGGGGTCCACCGGGGAGCTGTTTTTT.

This rearrangement joins TRBV29-1 to TRBJ1-5; D may be TRBD1 (5 bases). Trimming cost V 8 bases and J 7 bases, with 15 bases left between them. This CDR3 has 12 amino acids. Germline V CDR1 and CDR2: SQVTM, ANQGSEA. The CDR3 DNA sequence: TGCAGCCTCCCCACAGGTACGCAGCCCCAGCATTTT. Its protein product is CSLPTGTQPQHF.

This chain links TRBV5-1 with TRBJ2-5; the D gene is possibly TRBD2 (6 bases). The CDR3 extends over 14 amino acids. V gave up 5 bases and J gave up 5 bases, with 16 bases separating them. Germline CDR1 SGHRS, CDR2 YFSETQ. The DNA of the CDR3 is TGCGCCAGCAGGAAAACGGGGGTAGGGGAGACCCAGTACTTC. It encodes CASRKTGVGETQYF.

This chain links TRBV28 with TRBJ2-7; perhaps TRBD1 as D (6 bases). The CDR3 extends over 16 amino acids. CDR1 and CDR2 from the germline V gene are MDHEN and SYDVKM. V was clipped by 6 bases and J by 2 bases, with 20 bases between them. CDR3 sequence: CASSPTPWGLPYEQYV. In DNA form, the CDR3 reads TGTGCCAGCAGCCCGACCCCATGGGGGCTGCCCTACGAGCAGTACGTC.

The V and J genes are TRBV4-2 and TRBJ1-2; 7 nucleotides align to TRBD1. This CDR3 contains 14 residues. Germline CDR1 is LGHNA and CDR2 is YNFKEQ. V lost 0 bases and J lost 7; bases outside the gene matches: 5. This CDR3 is CASSQDGQGGGYTF. CDR3 in DNA: TGTGCCAGCAGCCAAGATGGCCAGGGGGGTGGCTACACCTTC.

This clone was detected a few times. The V call is TRBV6-5, the J call TRBJ1-1; no firm D call. The CDR3 runs 11 residues. V dropped 5 bases and J dropped 5 bases, with 6 bases sitting between them. CDR1 and CDR2 from the germline V gene are MNHEY and SVGAGI. CDR3 sequence (DNA): TGTGCCAGCAGTATTGAGACTGAAGCTTTCTTT. Its protein is CASSIETEAFF.

Only one count was recorded for this clone. J is TRBJ2-5 and V is TRBV10-3; 10 nucleotides align to TRBD1. This CDR3 comprises 13 residues. Per the germline V gene, CDR1 is ENHRY and CDR2 is SYGVKD. V shed 4 bases, J shed 5 bases, and the junction held 1 base outside the gene matches. The CDR3 coding sequence is TGTGCCATCAGTGGGGGACAGGGGGAGACCCAGTACTTC. Protein sequence: CAISGGQGETQYF.

The chain couples TRBV4-2 to TRBJ2-2, with D possibly matching TRBD1 (5 bases). This CDR3 comprises 16 residues. V lost 0 bases to trimming and J lost 4 bases, with 12 bases between them. Germline V gene lookup returns CDR1 LGHNA and CDR2 YNFKEQ. The CDR3: CASSQESGLVTGELFF. CDR3 nucleotide sequence: TGTGCCAGCAGCCAAGAATCAGGGTTGGTCACCGGGGAGCTGTTTTTT.

The chain uses TRBV5-5 and TRBJ1-6; possible D gene TRBD1, 5 bases. The germline V gene has CDR1 SGHKS and CDR2 YYEKEE (reference sequence). This CDR3 is built from 14 residues. Between the trimmed V and J ends, which lost 4 bases and 9 bases, there was a span of 14 bases. The CDR3 loop is CASSPEGEGSPLHF. For the CDR3, the DNA is TGTGCCAGCAGCCCGGAAGGGGAGGGTTCACCCCTCCACTTT.

The chain links TRBV7-9 to TRBJ2-3; TRBD2 matches at 9 bases. Unmatched junction bases numbered 12, after V lost 5 bases and J lost 6 bases. CDR1 SEHNR and CDR2 FQNEAQ come from the germline V gene (reference sequence). There are 16 residues in the CDR3. The CDR3: CASSATLAGESDTQYF. In DNA form, the CDR3 reads TGTGCCAGCAGCGCAACGTTAGCGGGAGAGTCTGATACGCAGTATTTT.

The chain has TRBV29-1 and TRBJ2-1, with 7 bases matching TRBD2. Germline assignment: CDR1 SQVTM and CDR2 ANQGSEA. V lost 6 bases to trimming and J lost 6 bases; unmatched junction nucleotides: 5. This CDR3 region has 12 residues. The CDR3 spells CSVLGRGNEQFF. The CDR3 bases are TGCAGCGTCCTAGGGAGGGGCAATGAGCAGTTCTTC.

This clone was observed a few times. The chain uses TRBV19 and TRBJ1-5; the D is unclear. The CDR3 totals 14 residues. Germline CDR1 LNHDA, CDR2 SQIVND (reference sequence). V lost 5 bases and J lost 0, with 8 bases in between. The CDR3 nucleotides are TGTGCCAGTAGTTTGACAAATAGCAATCAGCCCCAGCATTTT. It encodes CASSLTNSNQPQHF.

The chain has TRBV11-2 and TRBJ2-3; 12 bases are shared with TRBD2. CDR3 length: 17 residues. The V gene's germline CDR1 is SGHAT and CDR2 FQNNGV. V dropped 1 base and J dropped 2; count of bases not matched to a gene: 4. CDR3 sequence reads: CASSLGRLAGATDTQYF. The CDR3 nucleotides are TGTGCCAGCAGCTTAGGGAGACTAGCGGGGGCCACAGATACGCAGTATTTT.

The V and J genes are TRBV10-3 and TRBJ2-5, with 7 bases matching TRBD1. CDR3 length equals 14 residues. CDR1 and CDR2 from the germline V gene are ENHRY and SYGVKD. V lost 4 bases and J lost 4; bases outside the gene matches: 6. The CDR3 loop is CAISGDRVGETQYF. In nucleotides, the CDR3 is TGTGCCATCAGTGGTGACAGGGTGGGAGAGACCCAGTACTTC.

This chain connects TRBV12-5 to TRBJ2-5; 8 bases align to TRBD1. The germline V gene has CDR1 LGHNT and CDR2 FRNRAP. The CDR3 extends over 14 amino acids. V lost 6 bases and J lost 4; bases outside the gene matches: 7. CDR3 DNA sequence: TGTGCTAGTGGCGGGGGACAGGATAGAGAGACCCAGTACTTC. It specifies CASGGGQDRETQYF.

The chain combines TRBV28 with TRBJ1-1, with D unresolved. The CDR3 length is 14 residues. Germline lookup yields CDR1 MDHEN and CDR2 SYDVKM. Trimming took off 5 bases at V and 1 base at J, with 11 bases between the two ends. CDR3 in DNA: TGTGCCAGCAGTGCCCTCACAAAGAACACTGAAGCTTTCTTT. It codes for CASSALTKNTEAFF.

This chain joins TRBV10-1 and TRBJ2-3, with TRBD1 as a possible D gene (6 bases). From germline, CDR1 is WNHNN and CDR2 SYGVQD (reference sequence). This CDR3 comprises 13 residues. The V end was cut by 1 base, the J end by 12 bases, with 14 bases between. The CDR3 reads CASSEYRELSQYF. In nucleotides, the CDR3 is TGCGCCAGCAGTGAGTACAGGGAGTTGTCCCAGTATTTT.

This clone was seen once. The chain recombines TRBV10-1 with TRBJ1-1; TRBD1 is a possible D gene (5 bases). Trimming cost V 4 bases and J 1 base, with 16 bases left between them. The CDR3 has 16 amino acids. CDR1 and CDR2 (germline): WNHNN, SYGVQD (reference sequence). CDR3 nucleotide sequence: TGCGCCAGCAGTGTACGGTTCAGGGCTAAGAACACTGAAGCTTTCTTT. Translation: CASSVRFRAKNTEAFF.

The chain uses TRBV5-1 and TRBJ2-2; the match to TRBD1 covers 7 bases. The germline V gene encodes CDR1 SGHRS and CDR2 YFSETQ. The CDR3 has 16 amino acids. Losses at the gene ends were 4 bases for V and 1 base for J; bases not matched to a gene: 7. In DNA, the CDR3 is TGCGCCAGCAGCCCCCTCGGACAGGTGAACACCGGGGAGCTGTTTTTT. Its protein is CASSPLGQVNTGELFF.